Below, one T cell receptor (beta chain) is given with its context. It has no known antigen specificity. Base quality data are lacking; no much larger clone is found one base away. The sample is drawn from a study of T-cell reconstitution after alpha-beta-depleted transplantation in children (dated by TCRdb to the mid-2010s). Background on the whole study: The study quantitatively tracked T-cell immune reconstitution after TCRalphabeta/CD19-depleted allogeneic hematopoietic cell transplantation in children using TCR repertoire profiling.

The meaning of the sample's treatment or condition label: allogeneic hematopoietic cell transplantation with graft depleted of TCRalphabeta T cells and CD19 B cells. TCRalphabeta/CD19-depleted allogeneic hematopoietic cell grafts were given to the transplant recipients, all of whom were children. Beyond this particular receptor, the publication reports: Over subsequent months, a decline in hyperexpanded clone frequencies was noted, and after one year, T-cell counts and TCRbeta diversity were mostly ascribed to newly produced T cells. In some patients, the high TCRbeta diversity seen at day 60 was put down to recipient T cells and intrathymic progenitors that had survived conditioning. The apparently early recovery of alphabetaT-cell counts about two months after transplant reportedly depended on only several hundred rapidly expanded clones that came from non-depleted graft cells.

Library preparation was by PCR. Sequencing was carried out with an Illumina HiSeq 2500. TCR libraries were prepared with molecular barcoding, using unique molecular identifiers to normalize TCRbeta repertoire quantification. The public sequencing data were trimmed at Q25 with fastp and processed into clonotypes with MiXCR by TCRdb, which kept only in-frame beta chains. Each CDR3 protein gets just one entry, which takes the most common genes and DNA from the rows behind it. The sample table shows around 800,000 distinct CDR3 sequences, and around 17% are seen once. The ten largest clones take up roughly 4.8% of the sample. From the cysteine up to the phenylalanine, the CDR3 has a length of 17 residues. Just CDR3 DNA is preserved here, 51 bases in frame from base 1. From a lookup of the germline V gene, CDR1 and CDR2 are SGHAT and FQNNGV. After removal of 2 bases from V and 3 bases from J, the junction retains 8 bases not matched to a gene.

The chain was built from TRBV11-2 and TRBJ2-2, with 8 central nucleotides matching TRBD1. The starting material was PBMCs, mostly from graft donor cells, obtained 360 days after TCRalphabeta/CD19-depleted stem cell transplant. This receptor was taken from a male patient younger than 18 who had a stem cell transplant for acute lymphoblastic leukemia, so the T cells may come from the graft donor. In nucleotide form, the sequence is TGTGCCAGCAGCTTACTGATGGGGACAGGTTACACCGGGGAGCTGTTTTTT. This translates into CASSLLMGTGYTGELFF.